Presented here are 9 T cell receptor beta chains from one specimen sequenced in a study of T cells after yellow fever vaccination. TCRdb fed the 5' RACE reads into MiXCR, producing one record per CDR3 protein. Among tens of thousands of distinct CDR3 sequences listed, roughly 8% were seen once. The sample in question was CD8+ T cells sorted from PBMCs, obtained on the day of the yellow fever booster vaccination. The origin of the receptors is a man younger than 45 who received the YFV17D yellow fever vaccine.

This clonotype appeared many times. V and J are TRBV20-1 and TRBJ1-2; no firm D call. V lost 6 bases, J lost 6 bases, and 2 bases lay in between. CDR1 and CDR2 from the germline V gene are DFQATT and SNEGSKA (reference sequence). The CDR3 extends over 8 amino acids. The CDR3 sequence is CSADGYTF. CDR3 nucleotides: TGCAGTGCCGATGGCTACACCTTC.

This clonotype occurred many times. This chain uses TRBV6-5 with TRBJ2-1; no definite D call. The CDR3 sequence is 13 residues long. V lost 0 bases and J 7 bases, leaving 7 bases between the germline ends. Germline values: CDR1 MNHEY, CDR2 SVGAGI. The CDR3 is CASSYSNGNEQFF. For the CDR3, the DNA is TGTGCCAGCAGTTACTCGAACGGGAATGAGCAGTTCTTC.

This clonotype was seen more than once but under ten times. This sequence joins TRBV7-9 and TRBJ2-3, with 7 bases that match TRBD2. Germline V gene lookup returns CDR1 SEHNR and CDR2 FQNEAQ (reference sequence). V was clipped by 5 bases and J by 4 bases; unmatched bases: 12. This CDR3 contains 16 residues. CDR3 sequence (DNA): TGTGCCAGCAGCCCCCCCCCGGGGGGAGGGTCAGATACGCAGTATTTT. Translating gives CASSPPPGGGSDTQYF.

The V call is TRBV29-1, the J call TRBJ2-7; 11 positions agree with TRBD2. From germline, CDR1 is SQVTM and CDR2 ANQGSEA. This CDR3 contains 14 residues. V shed 6 bases and J 3 bases; nucleotides not matched to a gene: 7. CDR3 nucleotide sequence: TGCAGCGTATTGACTAGCGGGATAGTCTACGAGCAGTACTTC. Translation: CSVLTSGIVYEQYF.

This chain joins TRBV25-1 and TRBJ2-1; TRBD1 aligns across 7 bases. CDR1 is MGHDK, CDR2 SYGVNS, per germline. The CDR3 sequence is 14 residues long. V lost 4 bases to trimming and J lost 8 bases; unmatched junction nucleotides: 8. CDR3 nucleotides: TGTGCCAGCAGTGCGACAGGGTTTGTGGATGAGCAGTTCTTC. Translated, it gives CASSATGFVDEQFF.

This chain joins TRBV30 and TRBJ2-5; D not resolved. The CDR3 totals 13 residues. Between the trimmed V and J ends, which lost 0 bases and 2 bases, there was a span of 7 bases. Per germline, CDR1 GTSNPN and CDR2 SVGIG (reference sequence). CDR3 sequence (DNA): TGTGCCTGGAGTGTACAGATTCAAGAGACCCAGTACTTC. Its protein is CAWSVQIQETQYF.

This clonotype appeared a few times. Sequence at one end of the junction differs from germline and may be a read error. The chain uses TRBV7-7 and TRBJ2-1; D is perhaps TRBD1 or TRBD2 (6 bases each). The CDR3 extends over 14 amino acids. Germline V CDR1 and CDR2: SSHAT, FNYEAQ (reference sequence). This CDR3 reads CASSLGGAHNEQFF. CDR3 DNA sequence: TGTGCTAGCAGCCTGGGGGGCGCACACAATGAGCAGTTCTTC.

The chain joins TRBV7-8 to TRBJ2-5, with no clear D. The CDR3 sequence is 16 residues long. Germline values: CDR1 SGHVS, CDR2 FQNEAQ. V lost 2 bases and J 4 bases, leaving 17 bases between the germline ends. The DNA for the CDR3 is TGTGCCAGCAGCTTAAGAAGGGCCATGTTCCGAGAGACCCAGTACTTC. Translated: CASSLRRAMFRETQYF.

In regard to this clonotype: This may arise from a read error, as a much more abundant clone is one base away. V and J are TRBV20-1 and TRBJ1-1; no clear D. CDR3 length: 14 amino acids. Looked up from germline, CDR1 is DFQATT and CDR2 is SNEGSKA (reference sequence). V lost 3 bases and J lost 2, with 13 bases in between. CDR3: CSARVFGVNTEAFF. The CDR3 DNA reads as TGCAGTGCTAGGGTGTTTGGGGTAAACACTGAAGCTTTCTTT.